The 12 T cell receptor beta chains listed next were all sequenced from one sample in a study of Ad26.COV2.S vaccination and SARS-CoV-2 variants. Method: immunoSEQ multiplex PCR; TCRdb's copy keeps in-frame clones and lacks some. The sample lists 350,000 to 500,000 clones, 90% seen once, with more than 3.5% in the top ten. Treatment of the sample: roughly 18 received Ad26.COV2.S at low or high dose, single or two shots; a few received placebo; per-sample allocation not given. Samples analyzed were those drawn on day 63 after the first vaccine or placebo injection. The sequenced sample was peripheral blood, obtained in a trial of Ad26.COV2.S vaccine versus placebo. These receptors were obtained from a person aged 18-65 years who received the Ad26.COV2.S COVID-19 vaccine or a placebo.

The DNA for the CDR3 is TGTGCCTGGACAGGGGCTGGTAATTCACCCCTCCACTTT. Amino acid sequence: CAWTGAGNSPLHF. The chain employs TRBV30 and TRBJ1-6; tentative D call: TRBD1 (6 bases). This CDR3 region has 13 residues. CDR1 GTSNPN and CDR2 SVGIG come from the germline V gene (reference sequence). V lost 4 bases and J lost 6, with 10 bases in between.

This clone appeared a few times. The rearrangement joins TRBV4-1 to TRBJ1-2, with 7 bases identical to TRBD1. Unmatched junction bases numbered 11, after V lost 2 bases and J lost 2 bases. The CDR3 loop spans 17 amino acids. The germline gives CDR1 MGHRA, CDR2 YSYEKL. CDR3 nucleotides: TGCGCCAGCAGCCAACAAGGCGACAGGGTTGGGAACTATGGCTACACCTTC. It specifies CASSQQGDRVGNYGYTF.

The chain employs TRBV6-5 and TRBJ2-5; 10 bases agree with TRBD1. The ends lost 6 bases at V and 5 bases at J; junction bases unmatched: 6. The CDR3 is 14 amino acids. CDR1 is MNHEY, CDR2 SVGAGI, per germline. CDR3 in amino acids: CASRATGGVETQYF. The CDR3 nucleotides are TGTGCCAGCAGGGCGACAGGGGGCGTTGAGACCCAGTACTTC.

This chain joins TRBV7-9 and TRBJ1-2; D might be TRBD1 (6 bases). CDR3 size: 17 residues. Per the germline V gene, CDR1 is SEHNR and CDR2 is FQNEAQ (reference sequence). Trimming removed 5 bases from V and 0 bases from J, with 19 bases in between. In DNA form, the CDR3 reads TGTGCCAGCAGCCCGAACCAGGGGAAGGGGCCTAACTATGGCTACACCTTC. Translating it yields CASSPNQGKGPNYGYTF.

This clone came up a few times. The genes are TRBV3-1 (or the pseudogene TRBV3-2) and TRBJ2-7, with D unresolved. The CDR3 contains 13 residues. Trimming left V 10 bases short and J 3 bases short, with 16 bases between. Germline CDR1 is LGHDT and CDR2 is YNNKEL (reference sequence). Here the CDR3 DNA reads TGTGCCAATTTCCGGCGGTGGAGCTACGAGCAGTACTTC. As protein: CANFRRWSYEQYF.

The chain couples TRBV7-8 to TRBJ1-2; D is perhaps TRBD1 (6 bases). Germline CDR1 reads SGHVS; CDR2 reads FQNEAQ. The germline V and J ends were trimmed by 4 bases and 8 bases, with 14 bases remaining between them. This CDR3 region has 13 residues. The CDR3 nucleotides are TGTGCCAGCAGCTCTACAGGGACGCGCGGCTACACCTTC. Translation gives CASSSTGTRGYTF.

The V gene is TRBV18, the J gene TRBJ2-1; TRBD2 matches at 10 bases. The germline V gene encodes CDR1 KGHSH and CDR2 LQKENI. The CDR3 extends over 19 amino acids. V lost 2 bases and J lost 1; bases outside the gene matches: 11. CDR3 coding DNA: TGTGCCAGCTCACCATTCGGCCTAGCGGGAGAGTCATCCTACAATGAGCAGTTCTTC. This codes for CASSPFGLAGESSYNEQFF. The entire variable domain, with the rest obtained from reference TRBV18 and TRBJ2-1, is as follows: NAGVMQNPRHLVRRRGQEARLRCSPMKGHSHVYWYRQLPEEGLKFMVYLQKENIIDESGMPKERFSAEFPKEGPSILRIQQVVRGDSAAYFCASSPFGLAGESSYNEQFFGPGTRLTVL.

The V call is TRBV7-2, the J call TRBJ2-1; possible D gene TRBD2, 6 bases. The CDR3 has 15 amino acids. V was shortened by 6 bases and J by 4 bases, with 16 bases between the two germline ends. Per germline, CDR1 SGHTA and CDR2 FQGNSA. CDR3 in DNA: TGTGCCAGCAGTCAGCGGGCTGGCGGATACAATGAGCAGTTCTTC. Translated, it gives CASSQRAGGYNEQFF.

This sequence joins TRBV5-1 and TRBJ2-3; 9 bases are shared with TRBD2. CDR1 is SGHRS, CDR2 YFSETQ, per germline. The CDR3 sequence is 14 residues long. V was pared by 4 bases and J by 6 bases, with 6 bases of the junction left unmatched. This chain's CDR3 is CASSIAGVADTQYF. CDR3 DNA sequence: TGCGCCAGCAGCATAGCGGGAGTGGCGGATACGCAGTATTTT.

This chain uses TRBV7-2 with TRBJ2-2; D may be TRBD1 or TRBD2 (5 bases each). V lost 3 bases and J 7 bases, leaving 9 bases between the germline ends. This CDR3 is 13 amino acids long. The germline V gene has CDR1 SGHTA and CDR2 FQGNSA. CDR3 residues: CASSLRGFGELFF. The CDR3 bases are TGTGCCAGCAGCTTGAGGGGATTCGGGGAGCTGTTTTTT.

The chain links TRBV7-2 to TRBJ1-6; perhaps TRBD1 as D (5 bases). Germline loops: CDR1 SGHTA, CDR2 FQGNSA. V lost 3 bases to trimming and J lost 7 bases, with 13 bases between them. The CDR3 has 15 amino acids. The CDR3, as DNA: TGTGCCAGCAGCTTCGGGGGGATAGGAAATTCACCCCTCCACTTT. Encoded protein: CASSFGGIGNSPLHF. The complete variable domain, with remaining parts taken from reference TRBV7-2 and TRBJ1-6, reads GAGVSQSPSNKVTEKGKDVELRCDPISGHTALYWYRQSLGQGLEFLIYFQGNSAPDKSGLPSDRFSAERTGGSVSTLTIQRTQQEDSAVYLCASSFGGIGNSPLHFGNGTRLTVT.

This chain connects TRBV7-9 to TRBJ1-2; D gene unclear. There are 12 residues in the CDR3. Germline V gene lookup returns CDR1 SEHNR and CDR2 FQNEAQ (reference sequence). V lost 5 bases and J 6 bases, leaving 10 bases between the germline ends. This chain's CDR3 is CASSPRFDGYTF. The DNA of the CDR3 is TGTGCCAGCAGCCCCCGGTTCGATGGCTACACCTTC.